These 18 T cell receptor beta chains were sequenced from one sample in a study of graft-versus-host responses after intestinal transplantation. Sequenced by immunoSEQ multiplex PCR; TCRdb stores in-frame clones only, minus some. The table has fewer than 90,000 clones, approximately 94% seen once. Their antigens remain unidentified. The sequencing used unstimulated CD4+ T cells sorted from spleen or lymph node cells, collected before transplant. These receptors originate from a human donor who was the organ donor for an intestinal transplant.

The chain couples TRBV30 to TRBJ1-6, with unresolved D. Deletions cut 5 bases from V and 10 bases from J, with 12 bases between. Germline CDR1 is GTSNPN and CDR2 is SVGIG (reference sequence). CDR3 length equals 12 residues. CDR3 residues: CAWDRGGSPLHF. In DNA form, the CDR3 reads TGTGCCTGGGACCGCGGCGGCTCACCCCTCCACTTT. Full variable domain (rest looked up from reference TRBV30 and TRBJ1-6): SQTIHQWPATLVQPVGSPLSLECTVEGTSNPNLYWYRQAAGRGLQLLFYSVGIGQISSEVPQNLSASRPQDRQFILSSKKLLLSDSGFYLCAWDRGGSPLHFGNGTRLTVT.

The chain carries TRBV15 and TRBJ1-2; TRBD1 aligns across 10 bases. The CDR3 runs to 14 residues. V shed 2 bases and J 13 bases; nucleotides not matched to a gene: 10. Germline CDR1 LNHNV, CDR2 YYDKDF (reference sequence). This CDR3 is CATSRNDRGLLSTF. As DNA, the CDR3 is TGTGCCACCAGCAGAAACGACAGGGGGCTTTTGAGCACCTTC.

The V gene is TRBV19, the J gene TRBJ2-5; TRBD2 agrees at 7 bases. Looked up from germline, CDR1 is LNHDA and CDR2 is SQIVND (reference sequence). Trimming at V came to 3 bases and at J to 0 bases, leaving 7 bases not matched to a gene. This CDR3 region has 16 residues. This chain's CDR3 is CASSMKGRGYQETQYF. CDR3 nucleotide sequence: TGTGCCAGTAGTATGAAGGGGCGGGGGTACCAAGAGACCCAGTACTTC.

The sample holds one count of this clone. The sample carries other DNA sequences with the same CDR3. This sequence joins TRBV28 and TRBJ1-5; D gene unclear. CDR1 is MDHEN and CDR2 is SYDVKM in the germline V gene. The V and J ends lost 2 bases and 4 bases respectively, with 18 bases between them. There are 17 residues in the CDR3. The CDR3 nucleotides are TGTGCCAGCAGTTTAGTACAGTCTGGGTATAGTAATCAGCCCCAGCATTTT. This sequence encodes CASSLVQSGYSNQPQHF.

The gene calls are TRBV19 and TRBJ1-1; D possibly corresponds to TRBD1 (5 bases). Germline V lookup: CDR1 LNHDA, CDR2 SQIVND (reference sequence). V lost 7 bases and J 1 base, leaving 10 bases between the germline ends. The CDR3 is 13 residues long. CDR3 residues: CASTGQRNTEAFF. Here the CDR3 DNA reads TGTGCCAGTACAGGGCAAAGGAACACTGAAGCTTTCTTT. Looking up the rest from reference TRBV19 and TRBJ1-1 gives the full variable domain: DGGITQSPKYLFRKEGQNVTLSCEQNLNHDAMYWYRQDPGQGLRLIYYSQIVNDFQKGDIAEGYSVSREKKESFPLTVTSAQKNPTAFYLCASTGQRNTEAFFGQGTRLTVV.

The chain joins TRBV29-1 to TRBJ2-5; 9 bases are a match to TRBD1. The last part of the DNA fits TRBJ2-7 better; the J call may be wrong. Germline V gene sequence: CDR1 SQVTM, CDR2 ANQGSEA. The length of the CDR3 is 13 residues. The CDR3 bases are TGCAGCGTTGGGGGACAGGGTTATTACGAGCAGTACTTC. Amino acid sequence: CSVGGQGYYEQYF.

The V call is TRBV5-4, the J call TRBJ1-6; the D gene is possibly TRBD1 (6 bases). The CDR3 spans 14 residues. The germline V gene encodes CDR1 SGHNT and CDR2 YYREEE (reference sequence). V gave up 4 bases and J gave up 4 bases, with 9 bases separating them. The CDR3 region is CASSRQEYNSPLHF. CDR3 DNA sequence: TGTGCCAGCAGCCGACAGGAATATAATTCACCCCTCCACTTT. The full variable domain, its missing parts supplied by reference TRBV5-4 and TRBJ1-6, is ETGVTQSPTHLIKTRGQQVTLRCSSQSGHNTVSWYQQALGQGPQFIFQYYREEENGRGNFPPRFSGLQFPNYSSELNVNALELDDSALYLCASSRQEYNSPLHFGNGTRLTVT.

Comments on this clone: A junction boundary mismatches the germline segment, possibly from a read error. V is TRBV5-1 and J is TRBJ2-5, with 10 bases lining up with TRBD2. CDR3 size: 18 residues. Germline assignment: CDR1 SGHRS and CDR2 YFSETQ. CDR3 region: CARSLDGARSGGAETQYF. Here the CDR3 DNA reads TGCGCCCGCAGCTTGGATGGGGCTCGGAGCGGGGGGGCGGAGACCCAGTACTTC. Full variable domain (rest looked up from reference TRBV5-1 and TRBJ2-5): KAGVTQTPRYLIKTRGQQVTLSCSPISGHRSVSWYQQTPGQGLQFLFEYFSETQRNKGNFPGRFSGRQFSNSRSEMNVSTLELGDSALYLCARSLDGARSGGAETQYFGPGTRLLVL.

CDR3 protein: CASLFGLAGLNEQFF. CDR3 nucleotide sequence: TGTGCCAGCCTCTTCGGACTAGCGGGGTTAAATGAGCAGTTCTTC. The rearrangement joins TRBV2 to TRBJ2-1; 12 bases match TRBD2. CDR3 length: 15 amino acids. V was clipped by 8 bases and J by 7 bases; unmatched bases: 9. Looked up from germline, CDR1 is SNHLY and CDR2 is FYNNEI.

The V and J genes are TRBV7-3 and TRBJ2-7; D may correspond to TRBD1 or TRBD2 (5 bases each). This CDR3 region has 14 residues. CDR1 is SGHTA, CDR2 FQGTGA, per germline. Trimming removed 1 base from V and 2 bases from J, with 9 bases in between. CDR3 DNA sequence: TGTGCCAGCAGCTTAAGTGAGGGGCCCTACGAGCAGTACTTC. Protein product: CASSLSEGPYEQYF.

The J gene is TRBJ2-1, the V gene TRBV11-3; tentative D call: TRBD1 (6 bases). The V gene's germline CDR1 is SGHNT and CDR2 YENEEA. Trimming cost V 8 bases and J 8 bases, with 10 bases left between them. The CDR3 spans 11 residues. The CDR3 loop is CASDWGHEQFF. The CDR3 bases are TGTGCCAGCGACTGGGGGCATGAGCAGTTCTTC. The whole variable domain, remainder taken from reference TRBV11-3 and TRBJ2-1, is EAGVVQSPRYKIIEKKQPVAFWCNPISGHNTLYWYLQNLGQGPELLIRYENEEAVDDSQLPKDRFSAERLKGVDSTLKIQPAELGDSAVYLCASDWGHEQFFGPGTRLTVL.

The chain couples TRBV28 to TRBJ1-6; D gene uncertain. The CDR3 has 11 residues. Trimming took off 6 bases at V and 10 bases at J, with 7 bases between the two ends. Germline loops: CDR1 MDHEN, CDR2 SYDVKM. In DNA, the CDR3 is TGTGCCAGCAGCGGTAAATCACCCCTCCACTTT. Encoded protein: CASSGKSPLHF.

The chain links TRBV19 to TRBJ1-5; possible D gene TRBD1, 5 bases. The germline V gene encodes CDR1 LNHDA and CDR2 SQIVND (reference sequence). This CDR3 contains 15 residues. Trimming removed 1 base at V and 7 bases at J, with 14 bases between. CDR3 coding DNA: TGTGCCAGTAGTATAGGAGTGCAGGGAAGGCAGCCCCAGCATTTT. Its translation: CASSIGVQGRQPQHF.

V gene TRBV15 combines with J gene TRBJ1-5; maybe TRBD1 (5 bases). CDR1 LNHNV and CDR2 YYDKDF come from the germline V gene (reference sequence). V shed 4 bases and J shed 7 bases, with 8 bases lying between them. The length of the CDR3 is 12 residues. DNA for the CDR3: TGTGCCACCAGCACAGACAGCCAGCCCCAGCATTTT. The encoded protein is CATSTDSQPQHF.

This chain uses TRBV2 with TRBJ2-5; D is unresolved. CDR3 size: 14 residues. V shed 9 bases and J shed 7 bases, with 21 bases lying between them. From germline, CDR1 is SNHLY and CDR2 FYNNEI. The CDR3 reads CASLSDGPVGTQYF. CDR3 sequence (DNA): TGTGCCAGTCTCAGTGATGGCCCTGTGGGGACCCAGTACTTC. The full variable domain, its missing parts supplied by reference TRBV2 and TRBJ2-5, is EPEVTQTPSHQVTQMGQEVILRCVPISNHLYFYWYRQILGQKVEFLVSFYNNEISEKSEIFDDQFSVERPDGSNFTLKIRSTKLEDSAMYFCASLSDGPVGTQYFGPGTRLLVL.

This chain links TRBV7-9 with TRBJ1-1, with D perhaps matching TRBD1 (6 bases). Germline CDR1 reads SEHNR; CDR2 reads FQNEAQ (reference sequence). The CDR3 runs to 15 residues. The V end was cut by 0 bases, the J end by 0 bases, with 8 bases between. The CDR3: CASSLAGTLNTEAFF. The DNA for the CDR3 is TGTGCCAGCAGCTTAGCCGGGACATTGAACACTGAAGCTTTCTTT.

This sequence joins TRBV6-5 and TRBJ2-3; D is possibly TRBD2 (5 bases). The CDR3 is 11 residues long. Per the germline V gene, CDR1 is MNHEY and CDR2 is SVGAGI. Trimming took 5 bases from V and 8 from J, leaving 8 bases between them. For the CDR3, the DNA is TGTGCCAGCAGTCCCGGAGGTACGCAGTATTTT. Amino acid sequence: CASSPGGTQYF.

This sequence joins TRBV20-1 and TRBJ1-1; D remains ambiguous. Trimming shortened V by 4 bases and J by 1 base, and 4 bases separated the two germline ends. This CDR3 has 11 amino acids. Germline assignment: CDR1 DFQATT and CDR2 SNEGSKA (reference sequence). The CDR3 here is CSATRNTEAFF. CDR3 bases: TGCAGTGCTACAAGGAACACTGAAGCTTTCTTT.